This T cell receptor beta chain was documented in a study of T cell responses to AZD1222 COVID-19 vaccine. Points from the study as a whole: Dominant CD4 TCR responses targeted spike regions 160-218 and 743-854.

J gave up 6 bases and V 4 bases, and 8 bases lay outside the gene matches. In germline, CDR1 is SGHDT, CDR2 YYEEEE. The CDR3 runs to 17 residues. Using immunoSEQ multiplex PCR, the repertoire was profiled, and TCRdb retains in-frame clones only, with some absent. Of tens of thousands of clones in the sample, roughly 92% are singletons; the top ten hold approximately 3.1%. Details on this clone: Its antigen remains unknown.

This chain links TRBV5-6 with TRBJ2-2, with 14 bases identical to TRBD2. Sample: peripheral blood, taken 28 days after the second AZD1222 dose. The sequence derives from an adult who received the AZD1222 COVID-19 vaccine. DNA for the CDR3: TGTGCCAGCAGCAAGACTAGCGGGGGGGCCGGTCCCGGGGAGCTGTTTTTT. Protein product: CASSKTSGGAGPGELFF.